Reported below is one TCR beta chain. What it recognizes is unknown. This likely stems from a read error, as it lies one base from a far larger clone. The conserved phenylalanine or tryptophan normally closing the CDR3 is absent here, so this likely arose from a read error. Peripheral blood, six milliliters per draw, was collected at each of two time points. The sample belongs to a study of prognosis after radiotherapy for stage I lung cancer. Study findings and constraints: TRBV and TRBJ gene usage reportedly differed between patients with and without metastases.

Genomic DNA yielded TCR beta CDR3, amplified by two-round multiplex PCR. Primers (each specific to one TRBV or TRBJ gene) were used in first-round PCR. One entry per CDR3 protein results from TCRdb running MiXCR on the multiplex PCR reads. The sample contains some 14,000 distinct CDR3 sequences, 25% to 30% of which appear only once. This material consisted of PBMCs, taken before or after stereotactic body radiation therapy (not recorded which). The source of this sequence is a donor over 45 with non-small cell lung cancer.

The CDR3 spells CASRSPWRESGANVLTL. As DNA, the CDR3 is TGTGCCAGCAGGAGCCCATGGCGGGAGTCTGGGGCCAACGTCCTGACTTTA. The V call is TRBV6-8, the J call TRBJ2-6; 7 bases fit TRBD2. Losses at the gene ends were 6 bases for V and 1 base for J; bases not matched to a gene: 9. Germline V lookup: CDR1 MNHGY, CDR2 SAAAGT. This CDR3 spans 17 amino acids.